What follows is one T cell receptor beta chain and its context. This clone has just a few counts. There is no known antigen for this receptor. It has no much larger one-base neighbor in the sample; base qualities were not kept. The immunoSEQ assay was used to sequence TCR beta chain CDR3 regions from genomic DNA. Rearranged VDJ segments were amplified with primers annealing to V and J segments. On the study's bioinformatics: The ImmunoSeq Analyzer software was used to calculate clonality and richness metrics. Differentially abundant clones between regions were identified using Fisher's exact test plus a beta-binomial method for added stringency. Here the immuneACCESS table is served through TCRdb, limited to in-frame sequences with V and J called. Missing clones are a known gap in these copies; in checked studies unresolved V genes cover under half, and the rest lacks a known reason. V, J and clone size are those of that table, while D and trimming were read from the DNA. The sample data list tens of thousands of clones, and around two thirds of these were observed just once. The ten largest make up approximately 18% of the sample.

This sample stems from a study of intratumoral heterogeneity in liver cancer. Turning to the overall study: Across the full approximately 15-patient cohort, most patients were male and a median age of around 63 years was recorded. RNA-seq, DNA sequencing, TCR-seq and SNP array data from multiple regions of hepatocellular carcinoma specimens were combined in the study to investigate intratumor heterogeneity. Of the roughly 70 multiregional samples collected from 14 HCC patients in the overall cohort, some 53 were tumoral regions and some 20 were adjacent nontumoral regions. What the authors observed across the whole study: The authors noted a relatively low number of patients and under-sampled tumor-infiltrating lymphocyte representation as limitations.

All patients had early-stage hepatocellular carcinoma and received no therapy before surgical resection. None of the sampled areas showed macroscopic evidence of necrosis or hemorrhage. TCR sequencing (ImmunoSeq) was performed on multiple regions from two patients. Frozen tissue samples from resection were taken at least 1 cm away from one another. Samples labelled N came from nontumoral liver tissue adjacent to the tumor. Genomic DNA was isolated from bulk tissue with the DNeasy blood and tissue kit. The CDR3 has 14 amino acids, counting the end cysteine and phenylalanine. Of all the DNA, just the CDR3 is kept, 42 bases in frame from base 1. Reading the germline V gene gives CDR1 SNHLY and CDR2 FYNNEI. Unmatched junction bases come to 7, with V trimmed by 11 bases and J by 4 bases.

The source was tumor-adjacent normal tissue, collected before any cancer treatment. The chain couples TRBV2 to TRBJ2-1; the junction holds 11 bases that match TRBD2. The receptor's source is a woman in her sixties or seventies with hepatocellular carcinoma. The nucleotides read TGTGCCCGATCGACTAGCGGGAATTACAATGAGCAGTTCTTC. The encoded protein is CARSTSGNYNEQFF. The CDR3 plus the reference TRBV2 and TRBJ2-1 genes for the other parts give the full variable domain: EPEVTQTPSHQVTQMGQEVILRCVPISNHLYFYWYRQILGQKVEFLVSFYNNEISEKSEIFDDQFSVERPDGSNFTLKIRSTKLEDSAMYFCARSTSGNYNEQFFGPGTRLTVL.